These 27 T cell receptor beta chains came from one sample sequenced in a study of CD8 T cells in Susac syndrome. Random hexamers served to reverse transcribe about 0.45 to 1 ug RNA. Using its own MiXCR run on the immunoSEQ multiplex PCR reads, TCRdb lists one record per CDR3 protein. Among some 190,000 distinct CDR3 sequences listed, about 95% were seen once. The sequencing sample was made of CD4+ T cells from PBMCs. The receptor source for this set is a human donor in good health.

The chain joins TRBV29-1 to TRBJ2-7; 9 nucleotides line up with TRBD2. The germline V gene encodes CDR1 SQVTM and CDR2 ANQGSEA. V shed 3 bases and J 5 bases; nucleotides not matched to a gene: 5. The CDR3 sequence is 13 residues long. The CDR3 sequence is CSVDGGLANEQYF. CDR3 DNA sequence: TGCAGCGTTGACGGGGGACTAGCTAACGAGCAGTACTTC.

The rearrangement uses TRBV27 and TRBJ1-1; no clear D gene. In germline, CDR1 is MNHEY, CDR2 SMNVEV (reference sequence). This CDR3 spans 13 amino acids. V was shortened by 2 bases and J by 1 base, with 5 bases between the two germline ends. The CDR3 protein is CASSLKKNTEAFF. The CDR3, as DNA: TGTGCCAGCAGTTTAAAAAAGAACACTGAAGCTTTCTTT.

The chain uses TRBV7-9 and TRBJ1-4; D is undetermined. Germline V lookup: CDR1 SEHNR, CDR2 FQNEAQ (reference sequence). The CDR3 loop spans 16 amino acids. The ends were cut back, 1 base at V and 2 bases at J, with 11 bases in the middle. The CDR3 sequence is CASSLDPRDTNEKLFF. The DNA of the CDR3 is TGTGCCAGCAGCTTAGATCCCAGAGATACTAATGAAAAACTGTTTTTT.

V and J are TRBV29-1 and TRBJ2-1; 8 nucleotides match TRBD2. This CDR3 comprises 14 residues. The V and J ends lost 1 base and 8 bases, in that order; junction bases with no gene match: 7. Germline V gene data show CDR1 as SQVTM and CDR2 as ANQGSEA. The CDR3: CSVEVAGGWYEQFF. The CDR3 coding sequence is TGCAGCGTTGAAGTGGCGGGAGGTTGGTATGAGCAGTTCTTC.

The chain links TRBV30 to TRBJ2-7; 7 bases align to TRBD1. Trimming at V came to 8 bases and at J to 3 bases, leaving 10 bases not matched to a gene. Per germline, CDR1 GTSNPN and CDR2 SVGIG (reference sequence). CDR3 length equals 13 residues. CDR3 region: CARKTGDGYEQYF. In nucleotides, the CDR3 is TGTGCCAGGAAAACAGGGGATGGCTACGAGCAGTACTTC.

The chain is built from TRBV5-1 and TRBJ2-3; no clear D gene. V was clipped by 2 bases and J by 2 bases, with 12 bases between them. Germline V gene data show CDR1 as SGHRS and CDR2 as YFSETQ. This CDR3 is 15 amino acids long. The CDR3 loop reads CASSLEGFNTDTQYF. CDR3 nucleotides: TGCGCCAGCAGCTTAGAAGGCTTCAACACAGATACGCAGTATTTT.

This rearrangement joins TRBV28 to TRBJ2-3; D unresolved. The CDR3 extends over 12 amino acids. V was cut by 1 base and J by 10 bases, with 9 bases left in between. CDR1 is MDHEN and CDR2 is SYDVKM in the germline V gene. In DNA form, the CDR3 reads TGTGCCAGCAGTTTATTCGGGTCCCCGCAGTATTTT. It yields the protein CASSLFGSPQYF.

The gene calls are TRBV29-1 and TRBJ1-1; no definite D call. The V and J ends lost 8 bases and 5 bases respectively, with 12 bases between them. The CDR3 runs 11 residues. Germline CDR1 is SQVTM and CDR2 is ANQGSEA. Here the CDR3 DNA reads TGCAGCCCCTTTCGGCGAACTGAAGCTTTCTTT. Its protein is CSPFRRTEAFF.

The rearrangement links TRBV20-1 to TRBJ2-1, with unresolved D. The CDR3 totals 15 residues. Trimming took 3 bases from V and 5 from J, leaving 17 bases between them. Germline V gene sequence: CDR1 DFQATT, CDR2 SNEGSKA (reference sequence). CDR3 region: CSASLPSQTHNEQFF. The CDR3 DNA reads as TGCAGTGCTAGTTTGCCTTCCCAGACTCACAATGAGCAGTTCTTC.

The J gene is TRBJ2-2, the V gene TRBV20-1; 7 nucleotides agree with TRBD2. In germline, CDR1 is DFQATT, CDR2 SNEGSKA (reference sequence). The V segment lost 1 base and the J segment 1 base; nucleotides outside the gene matches: 9. CDR3 length: 17 amino acids. CDR3 amino acids: CSARGRGREMNTGELFF. CDR3 DNA sequence: TGCAGTGCTAGAGGGCGAGGGCGGGAGATGAACACCGGGGAGCTGTTTTTT.

The chain joins TRBV27 to TRBJ1-1; tentative D call: TRBD1 (5 bases). The V gene lost 3 bases and the J gene lost 5 bases, with 16 bases spanning the gap. This CDR3 has 15 amino acids. The germline V gene encodes CDR1 MNHEY and CDR2 SMNVEV (reference sequence). The CDR3 region has the DNA TGTGCCAGCAGTTTTCTGGGGGGTGATCGGACTGAAGCTTTCTTT. This codes for CASSFLGGDRTEAFF.

The chain joins TRBV4-3 to TRBJ2-2, with D tentatively TRBD1 or TRBD2 (6 bases each). Germline lookup yields CDR1 LGHNA and CDR2 YSLEER. Trimming removed 1 base at V and 5 bases at J, with 17 bases between. The CDR3 sequence is 17 residues long. The CDR3 protein is CASSQVWVQGRTGELFF. CDR3 sequence (DNA): TGCGCCAGCAGCCAAGTTTGGGTGCAGGGGAGGACCGGGGAGCTGTTTTTT.

This clonotype showed up just once. The chain joins TRBV20-1 to TRBJ2-7; D could derive from TRBD1 or TRBD2 (5 bases each). Germline-derived CDR1 and CDR2 are DFQATT and SNEGSKA (reference sequence). The CDR3 sequence is 14 residues long. V was shortened by 3 bases and J by 5 bases, with 17 bases between the two germline ends. The CDR3 coding sequence is TGCAGTGCTAGTGCACGGACCGGGACGAACGAGCAGTACTTC. As protein: CSASARTGTNEQYF.

This rearrangement joins TRBV4-3 to TRBJ2-2; unclear D gene. This CDR3 has 15 residues. V was pared by 0 bases and J by 4 bases, with 9 bases between. Germline lookup yields CDR1 LGHNA and CDR2 YSLEER. This chain's CDR3 is CASSQDHRVTGELFF. CDR3 in DNA: TGCGCCAGCAGCCAAGATCATAGGGTCACCGGGGAGCTGTTTTTT.

The chain has TRBV3-1 and TRBJ2-7, with D uncertain. Per the germline V gene, CDR1 is LGHDT and CDR2 is YNNKEL (reference sequence). This CDR3 region has 13 residues. V shed 0 bases and J shed 3 bases, with 6 bases lying between them. The CDR3 region is CASSQEPHYEQYF. CDR3 nucleotide sequence: TGTGCCAGCAGCCAAGAGCCCCACTACGAGCAGTACTTC.

This rearrangement joins TRBV7-2 to TRBJ2-5, with D possibly TRBD2 on 6 matching bases. V was clipped by 5 bases and J by 1 base, with 11 bases between them. Germline V gene data show CDR1 as SGHTA and CDR2 as FQGNSA. The CDR3 totals 14 residues. CDR3 DNA: TGTGCCAGCAGCGGCTGGGGGGTCCAAGAGACCCAGTACTTC. The encoded protein is CASSGWGVQETQYF.

The gene calls are TRBV7-2 and TRBJ1-2; TRBD1 matches 8 bases. After removal of 4 bases from V and 6 bases from J, the junction contained 7 bases not matched to a gene. Germline CDR1 is SGHTA and CDR2 is FQGNSA. CDR3 length: 14 amino acids. The CDR3 bases are TGTGCCAGCAGCTGGGAGCCGACAGGGGATGGCTACACCTTC. Amino acid sequence: CASSWEPTGDGYTF.

This rearrangement joins TRBV30 to TRBJ2-5; 8 nucleotides align to TRBD2. The germline gives CDR1 GTSNPN, CDR2 SVGIG (reference sequence). This CDR3 region has 15 residues. Losses at the gene ends were 4 bases for V and 4 bases for J; bases not matched to a gene: 11. The CDR3 DNA reads as TGTGCCTGGAACCCAGGACTAGCTTCGGCAGAGACCCAGTACTTC. Protein sequence: CAWNPGLASAETQYF.

This chain links TRBV19 with TRBJ1-5; possibly TRBD1 for D (5 bases). The V end was cut by 6 bases, the J end by 4 bases, with 16 bases between. In germline, CDR1 is LNHDA, CDR2 SQIVND (reference sequence). This CDR3 is built from 15 residues. The CDR3 DNA is TGTGCCAGTAGCCCCAGGCAGGGATCGAATCAGCCCCAGCATTTT. This sequence encodes CASSPRQGSNQPQHF.

The chain uses TRBV5-1 and TRBJ1-1, with 9 bases that match TRBD1. CDR1 is SGHRS and CDR2 is YFSETQ in the germline V gene. Trimming at V came to 3 bases and at J to 11 bases, leaving 23 bases not matched to a gene. The CDR3 is 18 amino acids. CDR3 loop: CASSSQNSLQGARGSAFF. The CDR3 nucleotides read TGCGCCAGCAGCTCCCAAAACTCCCTACAGGGGGCGCGGGGATCGGCTTTCTTT.

The gene calls are TRBV20-1 and TRBJ2-1, with 11 bases aligning to TRBD2. Germline CDR1 reads DFQATT; CDR2 reads SNEGSKA (reference sequence). This CDR3 has 14 amino acids. V shed 1 base and J 5 bases; nucleotides not matched to a gene: 1. The CDR3 coding sequence is TGCAGTGCTAGAGGACTAGCGGGGAACAATGAGCAGTTCTTC. This translates into CSARGLAGNNEQFF.

The chain carries TRBV6-2 or TRBV6-3 and TRBJ2-1; possibly TRBD1 for D (5 bases). Germline CDR1 MNHEY, CDR2 SVGEGT. V lost 4 bases, J lost 12 bases, and 13 bases lay in between. The CDR3 is made up of 12 amino acids. The CDR3: CASSSKGFGQFF. CDR3 DNA sequence: TGTGCCAGCAGTTCAAAGGGGTTCGGGCAGTTCTTC.

This chain uses TRBV29-1 with TRBJ2-5; 9 nucleotides agree with TRBD1. The CDR3 is 13 amino acids. The germline V gene encodes CDR1 SQVTM and CDR2 ANQGSEA. J gave up 2 bases and V 7 bases, and 5 bases lay outside the gene matches. The CDR3 is CSGRDRVQETQYF. The CDR3 DNA sequence: TGCAGCGGCCGGGACAGGGTACAAGAGACCCAGTACTTC.

This clonotype has only a few counts. J is TRBJ2-5 and V is TRBV6-5; no firm D call. Germline-derived CDR1 and CDR2 are MNHEY and SVGAGI. V was shortened by 0 bases and J by 5 bases, with 1 base between the two germline ends. The CDR3 runs 11 residues. CDR3 sequence: CASSYSETQYF. In DNA, the CDR3 is TGTGCCAGCAGTTACTCCGAGACCCAGTACTTC.

CDR3 amino acids: CATSGDRGTEAFF. The DNA for the CDR3 is TGTGCCACCAGCGGGGACAGGGGCACTGAAGCTTTCTTT. V is TRBV15 and J is TRBJ1-1; TRBD1 matches 10 bases. Germline V gives CDR1 LNHNV, CDR2 YYDKDF (reference sequence). The CDR3 is 13 amino acids. V trimming: 5 bases; J trimming: 4 bases; junction bases outside the gene matches: 1.

This sequence joins TRBV9 and TRBJ1-1; D possibly corresponds to TRBD1 (5 bases). The CDR3 is 14 residues long. V was pared by 0 bases and J by 5 bases, with 11 bases between. Germline V lookup: CDR1 SGDLS, CDR2 YYNGEE. CDR3 in amino acids: CASSVVGQETEAFF. CDR3 nucleotide sequence: TGTGCCAGCAGCGTAGTGGGGCAGGAGACTGAAGCTTTCTTT.

The chain joins TRBV15 to TRBJ1-2, with D unclear. Germline lookup yields CDR1 LNHNV and CDR2 YYDKDF (reference sequence). Trimming took 0 bases from V and 8 from J, leaving 10 bases between them. CDR3 length equals 13 residues. The CDR3 bases are TGTGCCACCAGCAGAGATCAGGTTGGCGGCTACACCTTC. Translated, it gives CATSRDQVGGYTF. The variable domain in full, completed from reference TRBV15 and TRBJ1-2, reads DAMVIQNPRYQVTQFGKPVTLSCSQTLNHNVMYWYQQKSSQAPKLLFHYYDKDFNNEADTPDNFQSRRPNTSFCFLDIRSPGLGDTAMYLCATSRDQVGGYTFGSGTRLTVV.